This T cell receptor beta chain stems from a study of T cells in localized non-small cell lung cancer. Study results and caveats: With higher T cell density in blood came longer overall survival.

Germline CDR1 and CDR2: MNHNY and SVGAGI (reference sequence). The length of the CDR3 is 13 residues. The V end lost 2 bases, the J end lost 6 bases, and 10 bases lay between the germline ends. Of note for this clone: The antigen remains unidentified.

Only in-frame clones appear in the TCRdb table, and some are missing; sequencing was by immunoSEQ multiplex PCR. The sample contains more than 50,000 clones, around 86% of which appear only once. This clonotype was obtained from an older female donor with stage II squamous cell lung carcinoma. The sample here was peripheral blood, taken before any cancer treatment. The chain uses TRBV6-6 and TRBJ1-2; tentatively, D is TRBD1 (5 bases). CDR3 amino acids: CASSYAQGDGYTF. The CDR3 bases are TGTGCCAGCAGTTACGCGCAGGGTGATGGCTACACCTTC.